A selection of T cell receptor beta chains follows, all from one sample in a study of blood T cell repertoires in COVID-19. Some clones are missing from TCRdb's copy, which holds only in-frame ones; the method was immunoSEQ multiplex PCR. This table holds about 280,000 clones, over 75% found once. The sequenced sample consisted of peripheral blood. The receptors were sampled from a human donor in a cohort sampled during active COVID-19. Both conserved end residues are trimmed from each CDR3.

v_call | cdr3_aa
TRBV7-2 | ASSFHRGDYEQY
TRBV7-3 | ASSPGGTSGSIDTQY
TRBV5-5 | ASSLIAGARNEQF
TRBV19 | ASSWLDGMNTEAF
TRBV27 | ASMGGVGYYHGYT
TRBV5-1 | ASSLGTPGHEQF
TRBV15 | ATSRGGSGANVLT
TRBV28 | ASTRDGNTIY
TRBV4-2 | ASSQERPVSGRNNEQF
TRBV13 | ASSLGRTSYNEQF
TRBV2 | ASSAARANTIY
TRBV7-2 | ASSSRTSGSYEQY
TRBV7-2 | ASSRVGLAGVGGTGELF
TRBV7-6 | ASSLYGSFAGELF
TRBV30 | AWSTSNTGELF
TRBV28 | ASRTSGFYEQY
TRBV28 | ASSLLGGWNYGYT
TRBV4-3 | ASSQESTYWEKLF
TRBV5-1 | ASSKVAGSGLGEQF
TRBV7-9 | ASSERQGRTDTQY
TRBV7-2 | ASSSAPTGMETQY
TRBV5-1 | ASSLMAADLWTLSTDTQY
TRBV28 | ASRLQLAGSQETQY
TRBV18 | ASSPYTGADEKLF
TRBV5-4 | ASSLDGGRGGYT
TRBV3-1/TRBV3-2 | ASSHRAGVHGQF
TRBV6-5 | ASRPSTRGVNTIY
TRBV5-4 | ASSLPGDFGDTQY